A selection of T cell receptor beta chains follows, all from one sample in a study of blood T cell repertoires in COVID-19. The repertoire was sequenced with immunoSEQ multiplex PCR; TCRdb's copy has only in-frame clones and lacks some. The sample consists of just over 300,000 clones, 89% of them appearing once. The material sequenced was peripheral blood. All receptors derive from a woman aged 25 to 39 with COVID-19, enrolled during active disease. Each CDR3 is given with its conserved first and last residue. The D gene is left open where the match is weak. A clone size is listed for some rows: how often the clone was seen (once, few, many), or a class if it is expanded.

V gene,D gene,J gene,clone size,CDR3 DNA,CDR3 protein
TRBV6-2/TRBV6-3,-,TRBJ1-2,few,TGTGCCAGCAGCCGAGGACGCGGGGGCTACACCTTC,CASSRGRGGYTF
TRBV5-1,-,TRBJ2-3,-,TGCGCCAGCAGCTTGGGGTGGGGGCAGACAGATACGCAGTATTTT,CASSLGWGQTDTQYF
TRBV2,TRBD2,TRBJ2-1,-,TGTGCCAGCAGTCCCCGACTAGCGGGACTAGACAATGAGCAGTTCTTC,CASSPRLAGLDNEQFF
TRBV18,TRBD1,TRBJ1-1,once,TGTGCCAGCTCACCCCAAAGGACAGGGGACTTTTCCACTGAAGCTTTCTTT,CASSPQRTGDFSTEAFF
TRBV7-9,-,TRBJ1-2,-,TGTGCCAGCAGCCTAACGGGGGACGGCTACACCTTC,CASSLTGDGYTF
TRBV2,-,TRBJ1-6,-,TGTGCCAGCAGTGACGCGAGGTATTCACCCCTCCACTTT,CASSDARYSPLHF
TRBV2,-,TRBJ1-2,-,TGTGCCAGCAGTGAAGCAAGACAGCACTATGGCTACACCTTC,CASSEARQHYGYTF
TRBV6-2/TRBV6-3,TRBD1,TRBJ1-2,-,TGTGCCAGCAGTCCAAAACAGGGGGCGAAGGAAAATGGCTACACCTTC,CASSPKQGAKENGYTF
TRBV13,TRBD1,TRBJ2-2,-,TGTGCCAGCAGTCTCCTCTCCAGGGGGCTCACCGGGGAGCTGTTTTTT,CASSLLSRGLTGELFF
TRBV14,TRBD1,TRBJ1-1,-,TGTGCCAGCAGCCATGACGGGACAGGGGTCACTGAAGCTTTCTTT,CASSHDGTGVTEAFF
TRBV18,-,TRBJ1-2,once,TGTGCCAGCTCACCACAGGGGGATGATGGCTACACCTTC,CASSPQGDDGYTF
TRBV7-8,-,TRBJ1-5,-,TGTGCCAGCAGCTTAGGCAACAGGGCCAATCAGCCCCAGCATTTT,CASSLGNRANQPQHF
TRBV19,TRBD1,TRBJ1-1,-,TGTGCCAGTAGTATTCCCACAGGGGGGAACACTGAAGCTTTCTTT,CASSIPTGGNTEAFF
TRBV30,-,TRBJ2-3,-,TGTGCCTGGAACGGCTTCGGGGTCCCAGATACGCAGTATTTT,CAWNGFGVPDTQYF
TRBV18,-,TRBJ1-1,-,TGTGCCAGCTCACCAGACGACAGGAACACTGAAGCTTTCTTT,CASSPDDRNTEAFF
TRBV5-6,-,TRBJ2-7,-,TGTGCCAGCAGCGTGAAGGGACACCCCGCTACCGAGCAGTACTTC,CASSVKGHPATEQYF
TRBV4-1,-,TRBJ1-2,-,TGCGCCACCAAAGCTCCAGGGAAGGGGTTCAACTATGGCTACACCTTC,CATKAPGKGFNYGYTF
TRBV19,-,TRBJ1-2,-,TGTGCCAGTAGTATAACGGGAAGCTATGGCTACACCTTC,CASSITGSYGYTF
TRBV5-6,TRBD1,TRBJ2-7,-,TGTGCCAGCAGCTTCTACGGACAGGGTTTAAACGAGCAGTACTTC,CASSFYGQGLNEQYF
TRBV5-1,TRBD2,TRBJ2-3,-,TGCGCCAGCACAGTAGGGAGGGCAGGCACAGATACGCAGTATTTT,CASTVGRAGTDTQYF
TRBV2,TRBD1,TRBJ2-7,-,TGTGCCAGCAGTGAAGCGCTTCTAGGACAGGGATCCTACGAGCAGTACTTC,CASSEALLGQGSYEQYF
TRBV11-1,TRBD1,TRBJ1-1,once,TGTGCCAGCAGCTTAGCGCCCCCGGGACAGAAAATGAACACTGAAGCTTTCTTT,CASSLAPPGQKMNTEAFF
TRBV6-5,-,TRBJ1-2,-,TGTGCCAGCAGTAGAGACGGGGGGGATGGCTACACCTTC,CASSRDGGDGYTF
TRBV27,-,TRBJ2-2,-,TGTGCCAGCAGTTTTCAGGGGGGAGGAACCGGGGAGCTGTTTTTT,CASSFQGGGTGELFF
TRBV2,-,TRBJ2-4,-,TGTGCCAGCAACAAACAGGGTTTGGACAAAAACATTCAGTACTTC,CASNKQGLDKNIQYF
TRBV5-1,TRBD1,TRBJ1-6,-,TGCGCCAGCAGCCCGGGGACAGGGTCGAAACCCCTCCACTTT,CASSPGTGSKPLHF
TRBV7-9,TRBD1,TRBJ1-2,once,TGTGCCAGCAGCCTCCGACAGGGATATGGCTACACCTTC,CASSLRQGYGYTF
TRBV4-1,TRBD1,TRBJ1-4,-,TGCGCCAGCAGCCAAGGACAGCCAAAGGGGGCAGGTGAAAAACTGTTTTTT,CASSQGQPKGAGEKLFF
TRBV7-7,TRBD1,TRBJ2-3,-,TGTGCTAGCAGCCCGGGACAGGGGACCACAGATACGCAGTATTTT,CASSPGQGTTDTQYF
TRBV3-1/TRBV3-2,TRBD2,TRBJ2-3,-,TGTGCCAGCAGCCGTAACCTAGCGGGGGGCCCAGATACGCAGTATTTT,CASSRNLAGGPDTQYF
TRBV14,TRBD2,TRBJ2-2,-,TGTGCCAGCAGCCAACACGGGGGGACGAACACCGGGGAGCTGTTTTTT,CASSQHGGTNTGELFF
TRBV4-3,-,TRBJ1-6,few,TGCGCCAGCAGCCGCGGGAAATCGGGGTACAATTCACCCCTCCACTTT,CASSRGKSGYNSPLHF
TRBV7-9,TRBD1,TRBJ1-2,-,TGTGCCAGCAGCCGTACAGGGGAAGAGGGAGGCTACACCTTC,CASSRTGEEGGYTF
TRBV6-1,-,TRBJ1-6,-,TGTGCCAGCAGCTCCGACAGTCTCTCACCCCTCCACTTT,CASSSDSLSPLHF
TRBV2,TRBD1,TRBJ1-2,-,TGTGCCAGTCAAGCGGACAGGGGGGGTGGCTACACCTTC,CASQADRGGGYTF
TRBV24-1,TRBD1,TRBJ1-2,-,TGTGCCACCAGTACGACAGGGGTAGACTATGGCTACACCTTC,CATSTTGVDYGYTF
TRBV18,-,TRBJ1-2,-,TGTGCCAGCTCACCACTGGACAGCGGAGCTTATGGCTACACCTTC,CASSPLDSGAYGYTF
TRBV28,-,TRBJ2-1,few,TGTGCCAGCAGGGGAGGGGGGGGCGATGAGCAGTTCTTC,CASRGGGGDEQFF
TRBV5-4,TRBD2,TRBJ2-5,-,TGTGCCAGCAGCTCGCTAGCGGGGGGGGAGACCCAGTACTTC,CASSSLAGGETQYF
TRBV7-6,-,TRBJ1-5,-,TGTGCCAGCAGCTCACAGGGAGGGAGCCAGCCCCAGCATTTT,CASSSQGGSQPQHF
TRBV30,-,TRBJ1-5,-,TGTGCCTGGAGTGCTACGGCCGAGCGGCCCCAGCATTTT,CAWSATAERPQHF
TRBV18,TRBD1,TRBJ1-1,-,TGTGCCAGCTCACCCCAAGGGACAGGGGTCTCTGAAGCTTTCTTT,CASSPQGTGVSEAFF
TRBV3-1/TRBV3-2,-,TRBJ1-1,once,TGTGCCAGCAGCCGACCTCTAGCGGTCTCTCGCCATCGGATGAACACTGAAGCTTTCTTT,CASSRPLAVSRHRMNTEAFF
TRBV27,TRBD1,TRBJ1-3,-,TGTGCCAGCAGTTTCTCTTTTGACAGGGGAGGTGGAAACACCATATATTTT,CASSFSFDRGGGNTIYF
TRBV5-4,-,TRBJ1-1,-,TGTGCCAGCAGCTCTGGCATGAGGGGAGGGATTGAAGCTTTCTTT,CASSSGMRGGIEAFF
TRBV11-3,TRBD2,TRBJ2-1,-,TGTGCCAGCAGCGCCGGTGGCTCTAGCGGGGTCAATGAGCAGTTCTTC,CASSAGGSSGVNEQFF
TRBV18,-,TRBJ1-1,once,TGTGCCAGCTCACCACCGTTGGTCAGCACTGAAGCTTTCTTT,CASSPPLVSTEAFF
TRBV5-4,TRBD1,TRBJ1-2,-,TGTGCCAGCAGCCTGGACAGGGCCTATGGCTACACCTTC,CASSLDRAYGYTF
TRBV7-2,TRBD2,TRBJ2-1,-,TGTGCCAGCAGCTCCCGACTAGCGGGGGGACTAAACAATGAGCAGTTCTTC,CASSSRLAGGLNNEQFF
TRBV11-2,-,TRBJ2-3,-,TGTGCCAGCAGCTTGCGACTAGGGGCCGATACGCAGTATTTT,CASSLRLGADTQYF
TRBV3-1/TRBV3-2,TRBD2,TRBJ2-1,-,TGTGCCAGCAGCCCGAGGACTAGCTCCTACAATGAGCAGTTCTTC,CASSPRTSSYNEQFF
TRBV21-1,-,TRBJ2-5,once,TGTGCCAGCAGCAAAGGTCTCGGAGGACAAGAGACCCAGTACTTC,CASSKGLGGQETQYF
TRBV4-1,-,TRBJ2-1,-,TGCGCCAGCAGCCCCCGGGACTCACGCTCCTACAATGAGCAGTTCTTC,CASSPRDSRSYNEQFF
TRBV12-5,-,TRBJ2-1,-,TGTGCTAGTGGTTTGGTACGAGACAATGAGCAGTTCTTC,CASGLVRDNEQFF